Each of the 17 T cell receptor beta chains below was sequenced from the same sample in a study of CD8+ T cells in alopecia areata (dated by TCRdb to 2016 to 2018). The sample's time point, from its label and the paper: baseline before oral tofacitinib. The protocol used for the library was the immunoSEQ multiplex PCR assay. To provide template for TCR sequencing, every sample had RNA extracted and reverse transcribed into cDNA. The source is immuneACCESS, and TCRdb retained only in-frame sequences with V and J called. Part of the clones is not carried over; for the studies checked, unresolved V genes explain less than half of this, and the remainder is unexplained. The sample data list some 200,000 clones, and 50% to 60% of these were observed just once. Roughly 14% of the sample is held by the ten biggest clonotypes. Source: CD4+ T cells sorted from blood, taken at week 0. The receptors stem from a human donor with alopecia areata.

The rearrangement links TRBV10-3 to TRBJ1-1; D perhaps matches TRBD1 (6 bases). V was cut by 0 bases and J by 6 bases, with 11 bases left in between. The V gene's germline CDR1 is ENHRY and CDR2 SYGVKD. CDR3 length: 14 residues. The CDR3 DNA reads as TGTGCCATCAGTGAGTCCGCAGGGGACGCTGAAGCTTTCTTT. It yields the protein CAISESAGDAEAFF.

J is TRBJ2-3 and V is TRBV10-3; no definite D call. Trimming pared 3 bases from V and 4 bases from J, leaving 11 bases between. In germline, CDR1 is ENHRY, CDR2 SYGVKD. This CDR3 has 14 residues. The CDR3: CAISDFGKADTQYF. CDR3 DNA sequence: TGTGCCATCAGTGACTTTGGGAAGGCAGATACGCAGTATTTT.

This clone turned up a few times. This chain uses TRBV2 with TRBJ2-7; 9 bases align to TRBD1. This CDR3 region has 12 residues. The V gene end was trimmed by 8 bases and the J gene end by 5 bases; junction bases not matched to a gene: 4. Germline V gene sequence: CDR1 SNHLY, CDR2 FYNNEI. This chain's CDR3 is CASGDRVHEQYF. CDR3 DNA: TGTGCCAGCGGGGACAGGGTCCACGAGCAGTACTTC.

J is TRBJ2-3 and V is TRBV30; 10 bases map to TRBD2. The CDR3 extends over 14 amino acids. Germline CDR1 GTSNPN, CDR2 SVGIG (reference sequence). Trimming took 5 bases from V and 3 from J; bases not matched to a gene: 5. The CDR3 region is CAWVPSGGTDTQYF. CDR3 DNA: TGTGCCTGGGTACCTAGCGGGGGAACAGATACGCAGTATTTT.

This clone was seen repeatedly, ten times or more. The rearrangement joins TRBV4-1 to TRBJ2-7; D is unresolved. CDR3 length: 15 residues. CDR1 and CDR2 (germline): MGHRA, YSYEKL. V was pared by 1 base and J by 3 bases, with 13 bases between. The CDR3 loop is CASSQVHQADYEQYF. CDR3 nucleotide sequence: TGCGCCAGCAGCCAAGTTCACCAGGCGGACTACGAGCAGTACTTC.

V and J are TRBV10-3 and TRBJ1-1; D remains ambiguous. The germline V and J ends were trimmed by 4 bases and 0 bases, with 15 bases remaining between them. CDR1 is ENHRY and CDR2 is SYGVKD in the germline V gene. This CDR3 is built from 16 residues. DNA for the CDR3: TGTGCCATCAGTGGCAGTATCGACACCATGAACACTGAAGCTTTCTTT. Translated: CAISGSIDTMNTEAFF.

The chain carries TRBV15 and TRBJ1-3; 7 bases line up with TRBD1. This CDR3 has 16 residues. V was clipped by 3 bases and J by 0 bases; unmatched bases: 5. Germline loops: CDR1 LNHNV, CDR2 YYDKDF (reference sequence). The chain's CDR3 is CATSRSDRISGNTIYF. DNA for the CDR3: TGTGCCACCAGCAGGTCGGACAGGATCTCTGGAAACACCATATATTTT.

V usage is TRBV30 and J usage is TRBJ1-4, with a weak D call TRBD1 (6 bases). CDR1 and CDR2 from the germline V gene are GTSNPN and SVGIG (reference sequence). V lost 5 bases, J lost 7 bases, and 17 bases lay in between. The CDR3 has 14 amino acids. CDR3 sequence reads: CAWDTGILGEKLFF. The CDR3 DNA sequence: TGTGCCTGGGATACAGGGATTTTGGGTGAAAAACTGTTTTTT.

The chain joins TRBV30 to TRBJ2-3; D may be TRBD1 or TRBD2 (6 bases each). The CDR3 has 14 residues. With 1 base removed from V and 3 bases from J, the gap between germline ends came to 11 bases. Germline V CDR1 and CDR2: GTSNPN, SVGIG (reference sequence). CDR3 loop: CAWSDGGLTDTQYF. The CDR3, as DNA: TGTGCCTGGAGTGATGGGGGGCTGACAGATACGCAGTATTTT. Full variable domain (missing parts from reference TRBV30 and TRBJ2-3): SQTIHQWPATLVQPVGSPLSLECTVEGTSNPNLYWYRQAAGRGLQLLFYSVGIGQISSEVPQNLSASRPQDRQFILSSKKLLLSDSGFYLCAWSDGGLTDTQYFGPGTRLTVL.

CDR3 protein: CASSTDRPEETQYF. The CDR3 nucleotides are TGCGCCAGCAGCACCGACAGACCAGAAGAGACCCAGTACTTC. V is TRBV5-1 and J is TRBJ2-5; D perhaps matches TRBD1 (5 bases). This CDR3 region has 14 residues. Per germline, CDR1 SGHRS and CDR2 YFSETQ. V was trimmed by 4 bases and J by 3 bases, leaving 13 bases between them.

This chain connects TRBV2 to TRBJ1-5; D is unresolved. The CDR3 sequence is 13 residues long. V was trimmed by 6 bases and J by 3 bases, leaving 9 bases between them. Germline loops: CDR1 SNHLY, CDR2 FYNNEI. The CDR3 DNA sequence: TGTGCCAGCAGAATTGAGCACAATCAGCCCCAGCATTTT. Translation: CASRIEHNQPQHF.

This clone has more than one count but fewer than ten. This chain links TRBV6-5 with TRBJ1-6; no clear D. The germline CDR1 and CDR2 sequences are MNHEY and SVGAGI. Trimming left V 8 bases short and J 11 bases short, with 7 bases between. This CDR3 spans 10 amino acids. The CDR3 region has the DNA TGTGCCAGCCCCGAGGCACCCCTCCACTTT. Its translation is CASPEAPLHF.

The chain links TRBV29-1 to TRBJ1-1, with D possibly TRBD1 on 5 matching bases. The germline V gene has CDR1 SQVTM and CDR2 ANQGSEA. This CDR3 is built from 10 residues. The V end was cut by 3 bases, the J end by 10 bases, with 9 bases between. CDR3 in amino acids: CSVDGGGAFF. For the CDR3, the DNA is TGCAGCGTTGATGGCGGGGGAGCTTTCTTT.

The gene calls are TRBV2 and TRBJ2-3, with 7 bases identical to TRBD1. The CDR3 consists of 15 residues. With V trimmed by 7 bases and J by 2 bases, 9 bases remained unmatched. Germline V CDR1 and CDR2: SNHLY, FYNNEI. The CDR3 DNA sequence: TGTGCCAGCAAGAAGACAGGGCCCGTCACAGATACGCAGTATTTT. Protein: CASKKTGPVTDTQYF.

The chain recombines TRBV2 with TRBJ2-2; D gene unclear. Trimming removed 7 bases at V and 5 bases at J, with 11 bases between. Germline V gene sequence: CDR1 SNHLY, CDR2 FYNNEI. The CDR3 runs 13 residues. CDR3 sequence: CASTSRNTGELFF. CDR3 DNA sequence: TGTGCCAGCACTAGTCGGAATACCGGGGAGCTGTTTTTT.

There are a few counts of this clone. CDR3: CSVVEGPVTDTQYF. The CDR3 DNA is TGCAGCGTTGTGGAGGGACCCGTCACAGATACGCAGTATTTT. V is TRBV29-1 and J is TRBJ2-3; D is perhaps TRBD2 (6 bases). CDR1 and CDR2 from the germline V gene are SQVTM and ANQGSEA. The CDR3 has 14 residues. V lost 4 bases and J lost 2, with 13 bases in between.

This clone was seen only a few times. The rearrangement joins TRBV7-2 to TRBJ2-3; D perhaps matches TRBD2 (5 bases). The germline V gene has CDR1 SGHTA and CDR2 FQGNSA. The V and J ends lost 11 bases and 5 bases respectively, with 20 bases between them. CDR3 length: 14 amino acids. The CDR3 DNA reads TGTGCCTCGGAGCGGACTCCCTCGGGAGATACGCAGTATTTT. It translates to CASERTPSGDTQYF.